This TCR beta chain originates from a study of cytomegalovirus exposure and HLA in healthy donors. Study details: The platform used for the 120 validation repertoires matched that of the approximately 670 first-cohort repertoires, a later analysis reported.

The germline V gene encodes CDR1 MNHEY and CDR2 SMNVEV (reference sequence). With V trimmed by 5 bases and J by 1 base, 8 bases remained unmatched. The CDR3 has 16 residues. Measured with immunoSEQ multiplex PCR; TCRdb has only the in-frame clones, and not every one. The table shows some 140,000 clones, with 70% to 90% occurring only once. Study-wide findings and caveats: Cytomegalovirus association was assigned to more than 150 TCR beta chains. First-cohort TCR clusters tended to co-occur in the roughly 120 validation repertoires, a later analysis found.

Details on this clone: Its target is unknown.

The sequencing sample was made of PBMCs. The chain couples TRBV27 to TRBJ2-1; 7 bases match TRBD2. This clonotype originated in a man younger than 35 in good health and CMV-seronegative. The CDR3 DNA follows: TGTGCCAGCAGTACATTGGGGGGGTGGTCCTACAATGAGCAGTTCTTC. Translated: CASSTLGGWSYNEQFF.